Shown below are 22 T cell receptor beta chains from a single sample sequenced in a study of blood T cell repertoires in COVID-19. The table came from immunoSEQ multiplex PCR; TCRdb's copy has only in-frame clones and leaves some out. Of about 130,000 clones listed, about four fifths are singletons. Specimen: peripheral blood. Receptors originate from a woman aged 50 to 60 with acute or convalescent COVID-19.

The rearrangement links TRBV28 to TRBJ1-1; no clear D. Germline CDR1 is MDHEN and CDR2 is SYDVKM. The CDR3 consists of 13 residues. V lost 4 bases, J lost 6 bases, and 12 bases lay in between. The CDR3 spells CASSSGIPPEAFF. The CDR3 nucleotides read TGTGCCAGCAGTTCGGGTATTCCCCCTGAAGCTTTCTTT.

In nucleotides, the CDR3 is TGTGCCAGCAGCTTGGCCACCCTAGCGGGGGGGACCTACGAGCAGTACTTC. The encoded protein is CASSLATLAGGTYEQYF. The V and J genes are TRBV5-6 and TRBJ2-7, with 12 nucleotides matching TRBD2. This CDR3 contains 17 residues. Germline V gene data show CDR1 as SGHDT and CDR2 as YYEEEE. Unmatched junction bases numbered 6, after V lost 0 bases and J lost 2 bases.

This clone was recorded a few times. This sequence joins TRBV12-3 or TRBV12-4 and TRBJ1-5, with a weak D call TRBD1 (6 bases). The CDR3 spans 13 residues. With 5 bases removed from V and 5 bases from J, the gap between germline ends came to 10 bases. Here the CDR3 reads CASSVRGDQPQHF. The DNA of the CDR3 is TGTGCCAGCAGTGTCAGGGGAGATCAGCCCCAGCATTTT.

The chain carries TRBV5-1 and TRBJ2-2, with 7 bases fitting TRBD1. J lost 5 bases, V lost 0 bases, and 7 bases had no gene match. The CDR3 is made up of 16 amino acids. Germline CDR1 is SGHRS and CDR2 is YFSETQ. The CDR3 DNA is TGCGCCAGCAGCTTGGAGGGGGCAGGGGAAACCGGGGAGCTGTTTTTT. Encoded protein: CASSLEGAGETGELFF.

This chain uses TRBV5-1 with TRBJ2-2; TRBD1 aligns across 8 bases. Germline V CDR1 and CDR2: SGHRS, YFSETQ. The trim removed 4 bases at V and 5 bases at J, leaving 13 bases unmatched. The length of the CDR3 is 17 residues. CDR3 nucleotides: TGCGCCAGCAGCAGGATACAGGGGGTTGTGGGAACCGGGGAGCTGTTTTTT. Protein sequence: CASSRIQGVVGTGELFF.

V and J are TRBV5-4 and TRBJ2-3; 12 nucleotides agree with TRBD2. Looked up from germline, CDR1 is SGHNT and CDR2 is YYREEE (reference sequence). The CDR3 has 18 amino acids. V lost 2 bases, J lost 1 base, and 8 bases stayed unmatched. CDR3 amino acids: CASSFSGLAGPGTDTQYF. In DNA, the CDR3 is TGTGCCAGCAGCTTTTCCGGACTAGCGGGGCCTGGCACAGATACGCAGTATTTT.

The chain couples TRBV2 to TRBJ1-1; TRBD1 matches 8 bases. Germline V lookup: CDR1 SNHLY, CDR2 FYNNEI. Trimming took 5 bases from V and 4 from J; bases not matched to a gene: 6. The CDR3 sequence is 14 residues long. CDR3 nucleotide sequence: TGTGCCAGCAGTTACAGGGGGGGAGGCACTGAAGCTTTCTTT. As protein: CASSYRGGGTEAFF.

The V gene is TRBV6-1, the J gene TRBJ1-2; D gene unclear. Per the germline V gene, CDR1 is MNHNS and CDR2 is SASEGT. V was shortened by 1 base and J by 4 bases, with 16 bases between the two germline ends. The CDR3 covers 16 residues. The CDR3 DNA is TGTGCCAGCAGTGAAGAGGAGGCAGGAGTAAGCTATGGCTACACCTTC. This encodes CASSEEEAGVSYGYTF.

The chain carries TRBV6-2 or TRBV6-3 and TRBJ1-1, with D unresolved. Deletions cut 4 bases from V and 1 base from J, with 10 bases between. This CDR3 region has 14 residues. Germline CDR1 is MNHEY and CDR2 is SVGEGT. DNA of the CDR3: TGTGCCAGCAGTTTGATTACACCGAACACTGAAGCTTTCTTT. It yields the protein CASSLITPNTEAFF.

The rearrangement links TRBV23-1 to TRBJ2-1, with D tentatively TRBD2 (6 bases). TRBV23-1 qualifies as an ORF whose function is uncertain. V lost 0 bases, J lost 0 bases, and 24 bases lay in between. The CDR3 runs to 21 residues. The CDR3 bases are TGCGCCAGCAGTCAATCCGGGCCCCGTTATAGCGGCCTAAGCTCCTACAATGAGCAGTTCTTC. Amino acids: CASSQSGPRYSGLSSYNEQFF.

The rearrangement joins TRBV29-1 to TRBJ1-2; D not resolved. V gave up 4 bases and J gave up 4 bases, with 19 bases separating them. This CDR3 comprises 15 residues. Germline V gene data show CDR1 as SQVTM and CDR2 as ANQGSEA. CDR3 coding DNA: TGCAGCGTTGTAGTTGGGCAACCCAATAGCTATGGCTACACCTTC. Its protein product is CSVVVGQPNSYGYTF.

The rearrangement links TRBV25-1 to TRBJ1-6, with TRBD1 as a possible D gene (5 bases). Germline V gene lookup returns CDR1 MGHDK and CDR2 SYGVNS. This CDR3 is 14 amino acids long. V shed 4 bases and J shed 5 bases, with 9 bases lying between them. The CDR3 sequence is CASSGGLNNSPLHF. CDR3 bases: TGTGCCAGCAGTGGGGGCCTTAATAATTCACCCCTCCACTTT.

The V and J genes are TRBV15 and TRBJ2-1; 9 nucleotides match TRBD1. CDR3 length: 16 residues. The V gene's germline CDR1 is LNHNV and CDR2 YYDKDF (reference sequence). V was pared by 2 bases and J by 5 bases, with 7 bases of the junction left unmatched. The CDR3 bases are TGTGCCACCAGCAGAAAGGGACAGGGTGGGAACAATGAGCAGTTCTTC. Translating gives CATSRKGQGGNNEQFF.

This rearrangement joins TRBV5-6 to TRBJ1-2; maybe TRBD1 (6 bases). Germline assignment: CDR1 SGHDT and CDR2 YYEEEE. The CDR3 spans 13 residues. Trimming shortened V by 6 bases and J by 4 bases, and 13 bases separated the two germline ends. The CDR3 nucleotides read TGTGCCAGCAACACAGGGTCAGGCTATGGCTACACCTTC. It translates to CASNTGSGYGYTF.

The CDR3 region is CSVLPSGGNQPQHF. The DNA for the CDR3 is TGCAGCGTTTTACCGTCGGGGGGCAATCAGCCCCAGCATTTT. This chain joins TRBV29-1 and TRBJ1-5; possibly TRBD1 for D (5 bases). Per germline, CDR1 SQVTM and CDR2 ANQGSEA. The V end was cut by 5 bases, the J end by 2 bases, with 13 bases between. This CDR3 has 14 residues.

This chain links TRBV30 with TRBJ2-1; 8 nucleotides agree with TRBD1. CDR1 and CDR2 (germline): GTSNPN, SVGIG (reference sequence). The CDR3 has 16 residues. V shed 1 base, J shed 3 bases, and the junction held 8 bases outside the gene matches. CDR3 bases: TGTGCCTGGAGTGACCGGACAGGGAAGAGCTACAATGAGCAGTTCTTC. Protein: CAWSDRTGKSYNEQFF.

The chain joins TRBV11-2 to TRBJ1-2; D uncertain. V was trimmed by 4 bases and J by 0 bases, leaving 9 bases between them. Looked up from germline, CDR1 is SGHAT and CDR2 is FQNNGV. The CDR3 extends over 14 amino acids. For the CDR3, the DNA is TGTGCCAGCAGCTCGGTGGGAGCTAACTATGGCTACACCTTC. This translates into CASSSVGANYGYTF.

The chain links TRBV7-8 to TRBJ1-5; TRBD1 matches 8 bases. V was pared by 6 bases and J by 4 bases, with 14 bases of the junction left unmatched. This CDR3 has 17 residues. The V gene's germline CDR1 is SGHVS and CDR2 FQNEAQ. The CDR3 coding sequence is TGTGCCAGCAGTTCTGCCCCAGGACAGGGATTAAATCAGCCCCAGCATTTT. Translated, it gives CASSSAPGQGLNQPQHF. Filled out from reference TRBV7-8 and TRBJ1-5, the complete variable domain reads GAGVSQSPRYKVAKRGQDVALRCDPISGHVSLFWYQQALGQGPEFLTYFQNEAQLDKSGLPSDRFFAERPEGSVSTLKIQRTQQEDSAVYLCASSSAPGQGLNQPQHFGDGTRLSIL.

V gene TRBV5-1 combines with J gene TRBJ1-2; D is uncertain. The CDR3 loop spans 14 amino acids. The germline V gene has CDR1 SGHRS and CDR2 YFSETQ. Trimming stripped 0 bases from V and 7 bases from J, with 13 bases between. CDR3 amino acids: CASSLDSPELGYTF. CDR3 sequence (DNA): TGCGCCAGCAGCTTGGACAGCCCGGAACTTGGCTACACCTTC.

This chain links TRBV28 with TRBJ1-3; no reliable D call. This CDR3 has 13 residues. The germline gives CDR1 MDHEN, CDR2 SYDVKM. V lost 2 bases and J lost 8, with 10 bases in between. The chain's CDR3 is CASSLQSADTIYF. For the CDR3, the DNA is TGTGCCAGCAGTTTACAATCTGCGGACACCATATATTTT.

The genes are TRBV6-5 and TRBJ1-2; 9 nucleotides line up with TRBD1. This CDR3 contains 16 residues. The germline CDR1 and CDR2 sequences are MNHEY and SVGAGI. J lost 4 bases, V lost 2 bases, and 8 bases had no gene match. DNA of the CDR3: TGTGCCAGCAGTTACGAAACAGGGGGCGACGGCTATGGCTACACCTTC. Amino acid sequence: CASSYETGGDGYGYTF.

The chain recombines TRBV27 with TRBJ1-2; D not certain. This CDR3 is 14 amino acids long. From germline, CDR1 is MNHEY and CDR2 SMNVEV (reference sequence). Trimming left V 6 bases short and J 3 bases short, with 14 bases between. DNA for the CDR3: TGTGCCAGCAGAGAGCTCGGTGAAGACTATGGCTACACCTTC. Translating it yields CASRELGEDYGYTF.